This T cell receptor beta chain is drawn from a study of cytomegalovirus exposure and HLA in healthy donors. Study context: About 80 million unique TCRs from HLA-typed donors made up an early data release.

Researchers ran the PCR with 60 Vbeta and 13 Jbeta primers. TCRdb's copy holds only in-frame clones and misses some; the assay was immunoSEQ multiplex PCR. The sample lists 250,000 or so clones; approximately 91% were seen once. Germline CDR1 reads MNHNS; CDR2 reads SASEGT. J was trimmed by 2 bases and V by 4 bases; bases with no gene match: 14. The length of the CDR3 is 18 residues. This sequence joins TRBV6-1 and TRBJ1-5, with 7 bases aligning to TRBD1. Material: PBMCs. This clonotype was sampled from a girl aged 2-10 years in good health and CMV-seronegative. Written as DNA, the CDR3 is TGTGCCAGCAGTGCCCGGGACAGCGGAATCGGGCGCAATCAGCCCCAGCATTTT. Translation: CASSARDSGIGRNQPQHF.